Sequencing of this T cell receptor (beta chain) was carried out in a study of OX40 agonist ivuxolimab in advanced cancers. Trimming cost V 8 bases and J 0 bases, with 7 bases left between them. Looked up from germline, CDR1 is DFQATT and CDR2 is SNEGSKA (reference sequence). The CDR3 consists of 11 residues. Some clones are missing from TCRdb's copy, which holds only in-frame ones; the method was immunoSEQ multiplex PCR. The top ten clones hold about 6% of a sample with roughly 96,000 clones, about 84% of them seen once. The sample consisted of CD4+ or CD8+ T cells sorted from blood, taken in a trial of the OX40 agonist ivuxolimab. The source of this sequence is an adult with an advanced solid tumor such as melanoma, head and neck, liver or kidney cancer. The chain couples TRBV20-1 to TRBJ2-5; the D is unclear. CDR3: CSPINQETQYF. CDR3 nucleotide sequence: TGCAGTCCGATAAACCAAGAGACCCAGTACTTC.